This T cell receptor beta chain was sequenced for a study of T cell responses to AZD1222 COVID-19 vaccine. TCRdb's copy holds only in-frame clones and misses some; the assay was immunoSEQ multiplex PCR. The table has 50,000 or so clones, 70% to 90% seen once; the top ten hold about 5.4%. CDR1 MRHNA and CDR2 SNTAGT come from the germline V gene. After removal of 3 bases from V and 7 bases from J, the junction contained 8 bases not matched to a gene. The CDR3 length is 15 residues. Study-wide points: Seropositive at baseline were only 5 to 7 AZD1222 recipients. Clonal diversity may have been underestimated in mostly white British donors. Only after the peak T cell response were repertoires sampled.

As regards this clone: Its specificity is not known.

The rearrangement joins TRBV6-4 to TRBJ2-1, with 8 bases fitting TRBD1. The sequencing here drew on peripheral blood, taken 28 days after the second AZD1222 dose. The receptor's source is an adult who received the AZD1222 COVID-19 vaccine. In DNA, the CDR3 is TGTGCCAGCAGTGAAATGGGGACAGGCTTTAATGAGCAGTTCTTC. This encodes CASSEMGTGFNEQFF.